The 20 T cell receptor beta chains below come from one sample, sequenced in a study of cytomegalovirus exposure and HLA in healthy donors. The assay was immunoSEQ multiplex PCR, and TCRdb's table has in-frame clones only and misses some. The table lists hundreds of thousands of clones, around 78% of them singletons. The sequenced material came from PBMCs. The receptors were sampled from a young woman in good health and CMV-seronegative.

V usage is TRBV11-3 and J usage is TRBJ2-7; 7 bases fit TRBD1. V was clipped by 6 bases and J by 4 bases; unmatched bases: 9. The CDR3 extends over 14 amino acids. Germline-derived CDR1 and CDR2 are SGHNT and YENEEA. CDR3 sequence reads: CASRYDRVPYEQYF. The CDR3 DNA reads as TGTGCCAGCAGATACGACAGGGTCCCGTACGAGCAGTACTTC.

This clone was seen only a few times. The chain recombines TRBV7-2 with TRBJ1-1; no definite D call. Trimming removed 2 bases from V and 3 bases from J, with 10 bases in between. Germline V gene sequence: CDR1 SGHTA, CDR2 FQGNSA. CDR3 length: 14 amino acids. The CDR3 region has the DNA TGTGCCAGCAGCTTACAGGCGGTGGACACTGAAGCTTTCTTT. Its translation is CASSLQAVDTEAFF.

The genes are TRBV5-6 and TRBJ2-7; maybe TRBD2 (6 bases). The CDR3 has 13 residues. V was clipped by 3 bases and J by 4 bases, with 11 bases between them. Germline CDR1 is SGHDT and CDR2 is YYEEEE. The CDR3, as DNA: TGTGCCAGCAGCTATGGGGCGGGGTACGAGCAGTACTTC. Translating gives CASSYGAGYEQYF.

This clone was seen just once. At the DNA level, this CDR3 is encoded by other sequences in the same sample as well. The J gene is TRBJ2-1, the V gene TRBV2; D is uncertain. The germline V gene has CDR1 SNHLY and CDR2 FYNNEI. The V end lost 2 bases, the J end lost 2 bases, and 4 bases lay between the germline ends. CDR3 length: 13 residues. This CDR3 is CASSELAYNEQFF. The CDR3, as DNA: TGTGCCAGCAGTGAACTGGCCTACAATGAGCAGTTCTTC. Full variable domain (remainder filled in from reference TRBV2 and TRBJ2-1): EPEVTQTPSHQVTQMGQEVILRCVPISNHLYFYWYRQILGQKVEFLVSFYNNEISEKSEIFDDQFSVERPDGSNFTLKIRSTKLEDSAMYFCASSELAYNEQFFGPGTRLTVL.

The chain employs TRBV6-5 and TRBJ2-3, with TRBD1 matching 8 bases. CDR1 is MNHEY, CDR2 SVGAGI, per germline. With V trimmed by 2 bases and J by 0 bases, 1 base remained unmatched. The CDR3 sequence is 15 residues long. The CDR3 spells CASSYRTGSTDTQYF. CDR3 sequence (DNA): TGTGCCAGCAGTTACCGGACAGGGAGCACAGATACGCAGTATTTT.

The rearrangement links TRBV30 to TRBJ1-2; a possible D gene is TRBD1 (5 bases). Germline V CDR1 and CDR2: GTSNPN, SVGIG (reference sequence). The length of the CDR3 is 13 residues. Deletions cut 4 bases from V and 2 bases from J, with 11 bases between. This chain's CDR3 is CAWKPRENYGYTF. The DNA for the CDR3 is TGTGCCTGGAAACCCAGGGAAAACTATGGCTACACCTTC.

This chain links TRBV7-9 with TRBJ1-2; TRBD1 might be the D (5 bases). The CDR3 is made up of 14 amino acids. Trimming left V 3 bases short and J 0 bases short, with 8 bases between. In germline, CDR1 is SEHNR, CDR2 FQNEAQ (reference sequence). CDR3 DNA sequence: TGTGCCAGCAGCTTTCCAGGGCCTAACTATGGCTACACCTTC. Protein product: CASSFPGPNYGYTF.

The chain has TRBV6-5 and TRBJ2-1, with D possibly matching TRBD1 (7 bases). Germline V gene sequence: CDR1 MNHEY, CDR2 SVGAGI. The CDR3 has 16 amino acids. Trimming shortened V by 0 bases and J by 8 bases, and 17 bases separated the two germline ends. CDR3 protein: CASSYSGQGGIYEQFF. CDR3 sequence (DNA): TGTGCCAGCAGTTACTCGGGCCAGGGGGGAATATATGAGCAGTTCTTC.

This clone appeared a few times. The rearrangement uses TRBV30 and TRBJ2-7; possibly TRBD1 for D (6 bases). V gave up 3 bases and J gave up 3 bases, with 12 bases separating them. The CDR3 runs 13 residues. Per the germline V gene, CDR1 is GTSNPN and CDR2 is SVGIG (reference sequence). The CDR3 loop is CAWSEDSFYEQYF. The DNA of the CDR3 is TGTGCCTGGAGCGAGGACAGCTTCTACGAGCAGTACTTC.

As to this clone: One end of the junction varies from germline; a read error may be responsible. This chain joins TRBV7-7 and TRBJ1-1, with D uncertain. This CDR3 spans 13 amino acids. Looked up from germline, CDR1 is SSHAT and CDR2 is FNYEAQ (reference sequence). CDR3 DNA sequence: TGTGCTAGCAGCTTATCTCACAGAGCTGAAGCTTTCTTT. Translating it yields CASSLSHRAEAFF. Drawing the rest from reference TRBV7-7 and TRBJ1-1, the complete variable domain is GAGVSQSPRYKVTKRGQDVTLRCDPISSHATLYWYQQALGQGPEFLTYFNYEAQPDKSGLPSDRFSAERPEGSISTLTIQRTEQRDSAMYRCASSLSHRAEAFFGQGTRLTVV.

V and J are TRBV30 and TRBJ1-3; the match to TRBD1 covers 8 bases. CDR1 and CDR2 from the germline V gene are GTSNPN and SVGIG (reference sequence). V shed 0 bases, J shed 2 bases, and the junction held 6 bases outside the gene matches. The CDR3 spans 16 residues. CDR3: CAWSVPTGETGNTIYF. CDR3 coding DNA: TGTGCCTGGAGTGTTCCGACAGGGGAAACTGGAAACACCATATATTTT.

V and J are TRBV5-4 and TRBJ2-7; D remains unclear. Germline V CDR1 and CDR2: SGHNT, YYREEE (reference sequence). This CDR3 region has 13 residues. V shed 4 bases and J shed 2 bases, with 10 bases lying between them. DNA for the CDR3: TGTGCCAGCAGCGCCTACCAAGCCTACGAGCAGTACTTC. Amino acids: CASSAYQAYEQYF.

The rearrangement joins TRBV6-5 to TRBJ2-7, with TRBD2 matching 7 bases. The CDR3 totals 11 residues. The germline gives CDR1 MNHEY, CDR2 SVGAGI. J was trimmed by 6 bases and V by 5 bases; bases with no gene match: 1. The CDR3 loop reads CASSREGEQYF. CDR3 DNA sequence: TGTGCCAGCAGTAGGGAGGGCGAGCAGTACTTC.

The rearrangement joins TRBV9 to TRBJ2-7, with a weak D call TRBD2 (5 bases). Trimming removed 2 bases from V and 6 bases from J, with 15 bases in between. This CDR3 contains 14 residues. The germline V gene has CDR1 SGDLS and CDR2 YYNGEE. The CDR3: CASSVEGTAGEQYF. The CDR3 DNA reads TGTGCCAGCAGCGTGGAAGGCACCGCGGGCGAGCAGTACTTC. Using reference TRBV9 and TRBJ2-7 for the parts outside the CDR3, the full variable domain is DSGVTQTPKHLITATGQRVTLRCSPRSGDLSVYWYQQSLDQGLQFLIQYYNGEERAKGNILERFSAQQFPDLHSELNLSSLELGDSALYFCASSVEGTAGEQYFGPGTRLTVT.

In nucleotides, the CDR3 is TGTGCCAGCAGCCAAGATCTTGGCCCTAGCGGGGTCAGAGATACGCAGTATTTT. It yields the protein CASSQDLGPSGVRDTQYF. The chain uses TRBV4-2 and TRBJ2-3, with TRBD2 identical over 9 bases. This CDR3 has 18 amino acids. Germline V lookup: CDR1 LGHNA, CDR2 YNFKEQ. After removal of 0 bases from V and 5 bases from J, the junction contained 12 bases not matched to a gene.

The rearrangement joins TRBV5-1 to TRBJ2-3, with 7 positions matching TRBD2. V shed 4 bases, J shed 6 bases, and the junction held 14 bases outside the gene matches. The CDR3 loop spans 16 amino acids. CDR1 is SGHRS, CDR2 YFSETQ, per germline. CDR3 in DNA: TGCGCCAGCAGCGGTATAGCGGGCGCCACCGCGGATACGCAGTATTTT. Translated, it gives CASSGIAGATADTQYF.

The chain joins TRBV29-1 to TRBJ1-2; the D is unclear. There are 12 residues in the CDR3. The germline V and J ends were trimmed by 6 bases and 8 bases, with 16 bases remaining between them. CDR1 and CDR2 from the germline V gene are SQVTM and ANQGSEA. CDR3 loop: CSVRPGGRGYTF. The CDR3 DNA follows: TGCAGCGTCAGGCCAGGAGGGCGAGGCTACACCTTC.

V usage is TRBV6-5 and J usage is TRBJ2-7, with 8 bases aligning to TRBD1. The CDR3 length is 15 residues. In germline, CDR1 is MNHEY, CDR2 SVGAGI. Germline trimming cut 7 bases from V and 6 bases from J; bases unmatched to any gene: 14. The DNA for the CDR3 is TGTGCCAGCATTCCCAGGACAGGGTCTGCCCCCGAGCAGTACTTC. Translated: CASIPRTGSAPEQYF.

The chain is built from TRBV23-1 and TRBJ1-2; possible D gene TRBD1, 6 bases. TRBV23-1 is an ORF for which the function is uncertain. The ends were cut back, 4 bases at V and 6 bases at J, with 24 bases in the middle. The CDR3 has 17 amino acids. CDR3 sequence reads: CASSRGPYRAGWDGYTF. The CDR3 DNA reads as TGCGCCAGCAGTCGGGGTCCCTACAGGGCGGGTTGGGATGGCTACACCTTC.

The chain is built from TRBV5-1 and TRBJ2-7, with TRBD2 identical over 14 bases. V lost 0 bases and J lost 5; bases outside the gene matches: 19. This CDR3 is 21 amino acids long. Per the germline V gene, CDR1 is SGHRS and CDR2 is YFSETQ. CDR3 region: CASSLEPGHWGLAGASHEQYF. The DNA for the CDR3 is TGCGCCAGCAGCTTGGAGCCAGGGCATTGGGGACTAGCGGGAGCATCCCACGAGCAGTACTTC.